Listed below are T cell receptor beta chains from one sample, sequenced in a study of blood T cell repertoires in COVID-19. Profiling relied on immunoSEQ multiplex PCR, and the TCRdb table lists in-frame clones only, not all of them. The sample has under 400,000 clones; over 75% are singletons. The sequencing sample was made of peripheral blood. These receptors all stem from a woman under 40 with COVID-19, enrolled during active disease. Each CDR3 is given with its conserved first and last residue. The order of the fields is clone size, V gene, J gene, D gene, CDR3 protein, CDR3 DNA. D genes are given only for firm matches. The size of a clone is reported for some rows only, either as once, few or many, or as a class for expanded clones.

NA	TRBV15	TRBJ1-2	NA	CATSRDHPGVNYGYTF	TGTGCCACCAGCAGAGATCATCCAGGGGTAAACTATGGCTACACCTTC
once	TRBV13	TRBJ1-3	NA	CASSSQALSSGNTIYF	TGTGCCAGCAGCTCCCAAGCTCTGAGCTCTGGAAACACCATATATTTT
few	TRBV21-1	TRBJ2-1	NA	CASSTGQGLATSLYNEQFF	TGTGCCAGCAGCACGGGGCAGGGACTAGCGACTTCTTTATACAATGAGCAGTTCTTC
few	TRBV9	TRBJ1-1	NA	CASSVPQPGRITEAFF	TGTGCCAGCAGCGTTCCCCAACCGGGGAGGATCACTGAAGCTTTCTTT
NA	TRBV19	TRBJ1-4	NA	CASSMGLTRSNEKLFF	TGTGCCAGTAGTATGGGCCTTACGCGTTCTAATGAAAAACTGTTTTTT
NA	TRBV7-8	TRBJ1-2	NA	CASSPREGGYGYTF	TGTGCCAGCAGCCCCCGGGAGGGCGGCTATGGCTACACCTTC
few	TRBV6-2/TRBV6-3	TRBJ2-2	NA	CASSSGDANTGELFF	TGTGCCAGCAGTTCCGGAGACGCGAACACCGGGGAGCTGTTTTTT
NA	TRBV4-1	TRBJ1-3	NA	CASSLNQGSGNTIYF	TGCGCCAGCAGCCTAAATCAGGGGTCTGGAAACACCATATATTTT
NA	TRBV6-2/TRBV6-3	TRBJ2-7	TRBD2	CASSYSGRAHEQYF	TGTGCCAGCAGTTATAGCGGGAGGGCCCACGAGCAGTACTTC
NA	TRBV7-2	TRBJ2-5	TRBD1	CASSFDRGPEETQYF	TGTGCCAGCAGCTTCGACAGGGGGCCGGAGGAGACCCAGTACTTC
NA	TRBV6-5	TRBJ1-3	TRBD1	CASRSRGAGNTIYF	TGTGCCAGCAGGAGCAGGGGGGCCGGAAACACCATATATTTT
NA	TRBV27	TRBJ2-7	NA	CASSLSGGPNEQYF	TGTGCCAGCAGTTTATCGGGGGGGCCCAACGAGCAGTACTTC
NA	TRBV5-1	TRBJ2-5	TRBD1	CASSLGQGAQETQYF	TGCGCCAGCAGCTTAGGACAGGGGGCCCAAGAGACCCAGTACTTC
once	TRBV6-6	TRBJ1-2	NA	CASSSGLINYGYTF	TGTGCCAGCAGTTCCGGACTGATTAACTATGGCTACACCTTC